This passage covers 3 T cell receptor beta chains from one sample sequenced in a study of shared clonotypes between healthy human individuals. Generated by immunoSEQ multiplex PCR, the TCRdb table keeps only in-frame clones and is missing some. The data show about 610,000 clones, almost 97% seen once. Sequencing input: naive CD4+ T cells sorted from blood. Subset specified: CD45RA+ positively selected. Receptor source: a woman aged 30 to 39 in good health.

V and J are TRBV6-5 and TRBJ1-3; 7 bases are shared with TRBD1. The CDR3 is 16 residues long. Trimming took 3 bases from V and 1 from J; bases not matched to a gene: 6. The germline V gene encodes CDR1 MNHEY and CDR2 SVGAGI. CDR3 nucleotides: TGTGCCAGCAGTTATCTCGGGACAGCGTCTGGAAACACCATATATTTT. Its protein product is CASSYLGTASGNTIYF.

CDR3 loop: CASSFITSGPYEQYF. CDR3 DNA: TGTGCCAGCAGCTTCATTACTAGCGGACCCTACGAGCAGTACTTC. The rearrangement uses TRBV7-3 and TRBJ2-7; TRBD2 aligns across 8 bases. This CDR3 has 15 amino acids. V was clipped by 3 bases and J by 2 bases; unmatched bases: 6. The germline gives CDR1 SGHTA, CDR2 FQGTGA.

This chain links TRBV6-5 with TRBJ2-5; TRBD2 is a possible D gene (5 bases). The CDR3 spans 15 residues. Germline CDR1 reads MNHEY; CDR2 reads SVGAGI. The V gene lost 7 bases and the J gene lost 4 bases, with 19 bases spanning the gap. CDR3 sequence: CASKGINGNGETQYF. The DNA for the CDR3 is TGTGCCAGCAAGGGTATAAACGGGAACGGAGAGACCCAGTACTTC.